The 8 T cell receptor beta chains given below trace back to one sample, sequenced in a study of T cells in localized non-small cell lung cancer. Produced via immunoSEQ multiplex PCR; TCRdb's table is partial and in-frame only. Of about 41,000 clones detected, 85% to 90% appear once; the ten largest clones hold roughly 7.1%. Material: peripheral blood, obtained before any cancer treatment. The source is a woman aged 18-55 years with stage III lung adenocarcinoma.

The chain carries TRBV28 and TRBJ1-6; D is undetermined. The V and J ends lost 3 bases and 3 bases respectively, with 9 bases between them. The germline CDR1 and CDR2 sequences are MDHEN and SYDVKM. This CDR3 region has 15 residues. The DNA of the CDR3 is TGTGCCAGCAGTTTGGTACACCTCTATAATTCACCCCTCCACTTT. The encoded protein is CASSLVHLYNSPLHF.

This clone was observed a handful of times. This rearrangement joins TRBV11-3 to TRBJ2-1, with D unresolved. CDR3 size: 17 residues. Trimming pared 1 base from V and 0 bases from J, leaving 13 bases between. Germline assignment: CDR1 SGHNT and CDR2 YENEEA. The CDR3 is CASSLVPGPVSYNEQFF. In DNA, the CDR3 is TGTGCCAGCAGCTTAGTCCCGGGCCCCGTCTCCTACAATGAGCAGTTCTTC.

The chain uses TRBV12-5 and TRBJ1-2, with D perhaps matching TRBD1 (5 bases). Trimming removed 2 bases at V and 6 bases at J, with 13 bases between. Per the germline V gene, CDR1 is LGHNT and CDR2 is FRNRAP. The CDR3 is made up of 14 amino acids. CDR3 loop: CASGLSYRRNGYTF. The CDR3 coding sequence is TGTGCTAGTGGTTTGTCCTACAGGCGGAATGGCTACACCTTC.

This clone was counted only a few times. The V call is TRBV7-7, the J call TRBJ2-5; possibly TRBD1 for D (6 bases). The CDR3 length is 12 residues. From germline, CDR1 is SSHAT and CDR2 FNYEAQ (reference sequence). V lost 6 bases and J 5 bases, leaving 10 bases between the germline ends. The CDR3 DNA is TGTGCCAGCAGTCATCAGGGGGAGACCCAGTACTTC. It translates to CASSHQGETQYF.

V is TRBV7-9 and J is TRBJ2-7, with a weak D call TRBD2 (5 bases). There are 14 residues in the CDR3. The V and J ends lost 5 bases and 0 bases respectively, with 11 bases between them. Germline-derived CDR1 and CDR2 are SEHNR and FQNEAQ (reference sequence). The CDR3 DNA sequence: TGTGCCAGCAGCCCCCCCGGAGGCTCCTACGAGCAGTACTTC. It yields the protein CASSPPGGSYEQYF.

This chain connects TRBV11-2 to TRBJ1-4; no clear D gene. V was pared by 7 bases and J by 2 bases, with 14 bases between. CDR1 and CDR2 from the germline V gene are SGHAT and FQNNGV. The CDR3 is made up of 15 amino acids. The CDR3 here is CASTPGDATNEKLFF. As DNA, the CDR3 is TGTGCCAGCACCCCGGGTGATGCGACTAATGAAAAACTGTTTTTT.

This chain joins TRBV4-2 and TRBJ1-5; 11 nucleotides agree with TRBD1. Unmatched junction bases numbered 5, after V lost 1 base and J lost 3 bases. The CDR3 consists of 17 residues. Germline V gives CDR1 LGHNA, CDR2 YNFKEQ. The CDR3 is CASSQAGTGGFNQPQHF. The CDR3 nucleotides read TGTGCCAGCAGCCAAGCTGGGACAGGGGGTTTCAATCAGCCCCAGCATTTT.

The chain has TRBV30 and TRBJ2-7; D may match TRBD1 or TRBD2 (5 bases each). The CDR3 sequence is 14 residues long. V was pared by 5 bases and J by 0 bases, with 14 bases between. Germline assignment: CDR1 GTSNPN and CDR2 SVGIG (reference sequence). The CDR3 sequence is CAWGTGTSSYEQYF. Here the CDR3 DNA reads TGTGCCTGGGGGACGGGAACAAGCTCCTACGAGCAGTACTTC.